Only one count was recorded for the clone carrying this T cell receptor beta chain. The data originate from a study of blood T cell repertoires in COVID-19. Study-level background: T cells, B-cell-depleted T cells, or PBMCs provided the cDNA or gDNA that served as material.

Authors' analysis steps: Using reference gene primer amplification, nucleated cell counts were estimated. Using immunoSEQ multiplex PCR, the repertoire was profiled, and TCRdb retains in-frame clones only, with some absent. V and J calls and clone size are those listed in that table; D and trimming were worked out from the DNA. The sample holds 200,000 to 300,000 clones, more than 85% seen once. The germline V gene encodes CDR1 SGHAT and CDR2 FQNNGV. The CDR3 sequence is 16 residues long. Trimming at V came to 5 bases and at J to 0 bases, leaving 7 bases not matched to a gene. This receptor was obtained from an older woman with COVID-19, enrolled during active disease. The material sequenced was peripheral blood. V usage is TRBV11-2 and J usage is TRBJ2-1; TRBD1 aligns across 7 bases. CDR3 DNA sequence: TGTGCCAGCAGCCAAAACAGGGGCCCCTCCTACAATGAGCAGTTCTTC. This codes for CASSQNRGPSYNEQFF.